This is a list of T cell receptor beta chains from one sample in a study of blood T cells in healthy people across ages. TCRdb processed the 5' RACE reads anew with MiXCR; each CDR3 protein has one entry. The repertoire holds approximately 810,000 distinct CDR3 sequences, about 36% seen once, with 10% to 15% in the top ten. The sequencing input was blood. These receptors were collected from a man between 18 and 35 years old in good health. Both conserved end residues are trimmed from each CDR3. Size is stated for part of the rows, as once, few or many counts, or as a class when the clone is expanded.

size | J | V | length | CDR3
few | TRBJ2-1 | TRBV6-6 | 13 | ASSYGRGRYNEQF
many | TRBJ2-7 | TRBV29-1 | 11 | SVEVAGTYEQY
. | TRBJ2-5 | TRBV5-4 | 16 | ASSLGGTSGSPQETQY
many | TRBJ2-5 | TRBV9 | 13 | ASSVDHGRKETQY
few | TRBJ2-5 | TRBV5-1 | 12 | ASSLFLVGETQY
. | TRBJ2-1 | TRBV12-3/TRBV12-4 | 13 | ASSPGQGFDNEQF
few | TRBJ2-3 | TRBV7-2 | 14 | ASSYQGGARTDTQY
. | TRBJ2-3 | TRBV20-1 | 13 | SARDSGGATDTQY
few | TRBJ1-6 | TRBV10-3 | 12 | AISESPHNSPLH
few | TRBJ2-4 | TRBV9 | 13 | ASSVGEAAKNIQY
. | TRBJ1-5 | TRBV28 | 11 | ASKWAGNQPQH
. | TRBJ2-1 | TRBV7-9 | 15 | ASSPSNRGGPNYEQF
. | TRBJ2-1 | TRBV13 | 14 | ASSPAFESSYNEQF
few | TRBJ2-1 | TRBV6-2/TRBV6-3 | 11 | ASSYTQRGVLF
once | TRBJ2-1 | TRBV7-2 | 13 | ASSEGLLSYNEQF
few | TRBJ1-5 | TRBV18 | 12 | ASSPVDSNQPQH
. | TRBJ2-3 | TRBV7-2 | 11 | ASLLPPGDTQY
. | . | TRBV29-1 | 11 | SVEARTGGEQY
many | TRBJ2-7 | TRBV6-2/TRBV6-3 | 11 | ASRGQETYEQY
. | TRBJ2-1 | TRBV7-9 | 14 | ASSPSSGGPYNEQF
few | TRBJ1-2 | TRBV9 | 12 | ASSVEGQGYGYT
few | TRBJ1-4 | TRBV6-6 | 12 | ASSLETAGEKLF
. | TRBJ2-5 | TRBV6-2/TRBV6-3 | 12 | ASRAGGSRETQY
many | TRBJ2-3 | TRBV29-1 | 14 | SVEVRASKLTDTQY